Shown below are 16 T cell receptor beta chains from a single sample sequenced in a study of human T cells and chemical hapten exposure. TCRdb reprocessed the RACE reads via MiXCR and lists one record per CDR3 protein. The data hold more than 75,000 distinct CDR3 sequences, with 9.6% observed a single time. Described time point: pre-sensitization, week 0. Stated treatment: therapeutic diphenylcyclopropenone sensitization with weekly scalp DPC. The sequences come from whole blood, collected in connection with sensitization to the hapten diphenylcyclopropenone (DPC). The receptors originated from a woman aged 40 to 55 with alopecia areata. Some clones in this sample may be carry-over from other donors' samples.

This clonotype has ten or more counts. The chain combines TRBV20-1 with TRBJ1-6, with D uncertain. The germline gives CDR1 DFQATT, CDR2 SNEGSKA (reference sequence). The length of the CDR3 is 15 residues. The V end lost 2 bases, the J end lost 7 bases, and 15 bases lay between the germline ends. The CDR3 DNA reads TGCAGTGCTAGAACTGGAGGTCAAGCGAATTCACCCCTCCACTTT. Translation: CSARTGGQANSPLHF.

Worth noting for this clonotype: A clone one base away is much larger, so this may be a read error. This chain uses TRBV28 with TRBJ2-5; no reliable D call. Trimming removed 6 bases from V and 9 bases from J, with 11 bases in between. The CDR3 totals 11 residues. The germline V gene encodes CDR1 MDHEN and CDR2 SYDVKM. CDR3 in amino acids: CASRLQESQYF. CDR3 nucleotides: TGTGCCAGCAGGCTTCAGGAGTCCCAGTACTTC.

The V call is TRBV11-2, the J call TRBJ2-5, with a possible D match to TRBD1 (6 bases). CDR1 SGHAT and CDR2 FQNNGV come from the germline V gene. This CDR3 has 13 residues. Trimming stripped 7 bases from V and 5 bases from J, with 14 bases between. CDR3 residues: CASILNRAETQYF. CDR3 sequence (DNA): TGTGCCAGCATCCTGAACAGGGCCGAGACCCAGTACTTC.

There are many counts of this clonotype. This rearrangement joins TRBV20-1 to TRBJ2-7, with a weak D call TRBD2 (6 bases). Looked up from germline, CDR1 is DFQATT and CDR2 is SNEGSKA (reference sequence). Trimming left V 3 bases short and J 7 bases short, with 13 bases between. The CDR3 is 12 residues long. CDR3 residues: CSASSSGGEQYF. The DNA of the CDR3 is TGCAGTGCTAGTAGTTCTGGGGGGGAGCAGTACTTC.

This clonotype has a count of ten or more. The chain joins TRBV2 to TRBJ2-3; TRBD1 aligns across 7 bases. CDR1 is SNHLY, CDR2 FYNNEI, per germline. After removal of 6 bases from V and 1 base from J, the junction contained 7 bases not matched to a gene. This CDR3 contains 15 residues. CDR3 DNA sequence: TGTGCCAGCAGCCCTGGACAGGCCGGCACAGATACGCAGTATTTT. This translates into CASSPGQAGTDTQYF.

This clonotype was counted between two and nine times. The chain recombines TRBV10-3 with TRBJ2-3; TRBD2 might be the D (5 bases). Trimming cost V 6 bases and J 0 bases, with 19 bases left between them. Germline values: CDR1 ENHRY, CDR2 SYGVKD. The CDR3 totals 17 residues. The CDR3 sequence is CAIRAPGETSSTDTQYF. CDR3 coding DNA: TGTGCCATCAGAGCCCCCGGGGAAACCTCTAGCACAGATACGCAGTATTTT.

This clonotype was counted between two and nine times. The chain carries TRBV27 and TRBJ1-2, with unresolved D. Germline values: CDR1 MNHEY, CDR2 SMNVEV (reference sequence). The CDR3 totals 13 residues. Between the trimmed V and J ends, which lost 4 bases and 5 bases, there was a span of 11 bases. CDR3 amino acids: CASSSSSHYGYTF. CDR3 DNA sequence: TGTGCCAGCAGTTCAAGCTCGCATTATGGCTACACCTTC.

The CDR3 sequence: CASSPVGLAGDTQYF. The CDR3 nucleotides read TGTGCCAGCAGCCCCGTGGGGTTAGCGGGGGATACGCAGTATTTT. The rearrangement uses TRBV7-2 and TRBJ2-3; 8 bases align to TRBD2. The V and J ends lost 5 bases and 6 bases, in that order; junction bases with no gene match: 10. This CDR3 is 15 amino acids long. The germline CDR1 and CDR2 sequences are SGHTA and FQGNSA.

In its sample, this clonotype was seen a few times. J is TRBJ2-3 and V is TRBV4-3; D is unclear. Trimming pared 0 bases from V and 2 bases from J, leaving 12 bases between. Germline CDR1 LGHNA, CDR2 YSLEER. This CDR3 region has 16 residues. The CDR3 DNA is TGCGCCAGCAGCCAAGATAGCCCGATCTTCACAGATACGCAGTATTTT. Amino acids: CASSQDSPIFTDTQYF.

This clonotype came up a few times. The chain is built from TRBV6-5 and TRBJ2-7, with D uncertain. CDR3 length equals 12 residues. The V gene's germline CDR1 is MNHEY and CDR2 SVGAGI. Trimming cost V 4 bases and J 5 bases, with 9 bases left between them. The CDR3: CASSSPGDEQYF. The DNA for the CDR3 is TGTGCCAGCAGTTCCCCAGGTGACGAGCAGTACTTC.

This clonotype was seen a handful of times. A read error may be the cause here, since a much bigger clone is one base away. This rearrangement joins TRBV6-1 to TRBJ1-5; TRBD1 matches at 7 bases. The CDR3 spans 18 residues. CDR1 and CDR2 (germline): MNHNS, SASEGT. Germline trimming cut 5 bases from V and 0 bases from J; bases unmatched to any gene: 13. As DNA, the CDR3 is TGTGCCAGCAGTCCCGACAGGGACCCAAAGAATAGCAATCAGCCCCAGCATTTT. Its translation is CASSPDRDPKNSNQPQHF.

The rearrangement joins TRBV3-1 to TRBJ2-2, with TRBD2 identical over 8 bases. This CDR3 region has 18 residues. Germline CDR1 LGHDT, CDR2 YNNKEL (reference sequence). Trimming took 4 bases from V and 4 from J; bases not matched to a gene: 14. CDR3 nucleotide sequence: TGTGCCAGCAGCCCCCGGGAGGGGCGCCTCCCATTCACCGGGGAGCTGTTTTTT. It translates to CASSPREGRLPFTGELFF.

Of note for this clonotype: This may be a read error, as it is one base from a much larger clone. V is TRBV7-6 and J is TRBJ2-2; tentatively, D is TRBD2 (5 bases). CDR1 is SGHVS and CDR2 is FNYEAQ in the germline V gene. CDR3 length equals 16 residues. CDR3 residues: CASSLLPGVNTRELFF. DNA of the CDR3: TGTGCCAGCAGCTTACTCCCCGGGGTAAACACCAGGGAGCTGTTTTTT.

In its sample, this clonotype was seen many times. The J gene is TRBJ1-2, the V gene TRBV3-1, with TRBD1 identical over 7 bases. The CDR3 is made up of 18 amino acids. The germline V gene encodes CDR1 LGHDT and CDR2 YNNKEL (reference sequence). V was pared by 3 bases and J by 5 bases, with 18 bases of the junction left unmatched. The CDR3 reads CASSQMEGQRIFKYGYTF. The CDR3 nucleotides are TGTGCCAGCAGCCAGATGGAGGGACAGAGAATTTTTAAGTATGGCTACACCTTC.

The chain recombines TRBV7-2 with TRBJ2-7; no clear D. The CDR3 loop spans 13 amino acids. V lost 5 bases to trimming and J lost 2 bases, with 10 bases between them. From germline, CDR1 is SGHTA and CDR2 FQGNSA. CDR3 protein: CASSPQAPYEQYF. The DNA of the CDR3 is TGTGCCAGCAGCCCTCAGGCTCCCTACGAGCAGTACTTC.

This clonotype came up many times. The chain employs TRBV4-3 and TRBJ2-5, with D uncertain. The CDR3 is 14 amino acids. Germline CDR1 and CDR2: LGHNA and YSLEER. The V end was cut by 0 bases, the J end by 5 bases, with 10 bases between. DNA for the CDR3: TGCGCCAGCAGCCAAGAACCCTACAAGGAGACCCAGTACTTC. Encoded protein: CASSQEPYKETQYF.